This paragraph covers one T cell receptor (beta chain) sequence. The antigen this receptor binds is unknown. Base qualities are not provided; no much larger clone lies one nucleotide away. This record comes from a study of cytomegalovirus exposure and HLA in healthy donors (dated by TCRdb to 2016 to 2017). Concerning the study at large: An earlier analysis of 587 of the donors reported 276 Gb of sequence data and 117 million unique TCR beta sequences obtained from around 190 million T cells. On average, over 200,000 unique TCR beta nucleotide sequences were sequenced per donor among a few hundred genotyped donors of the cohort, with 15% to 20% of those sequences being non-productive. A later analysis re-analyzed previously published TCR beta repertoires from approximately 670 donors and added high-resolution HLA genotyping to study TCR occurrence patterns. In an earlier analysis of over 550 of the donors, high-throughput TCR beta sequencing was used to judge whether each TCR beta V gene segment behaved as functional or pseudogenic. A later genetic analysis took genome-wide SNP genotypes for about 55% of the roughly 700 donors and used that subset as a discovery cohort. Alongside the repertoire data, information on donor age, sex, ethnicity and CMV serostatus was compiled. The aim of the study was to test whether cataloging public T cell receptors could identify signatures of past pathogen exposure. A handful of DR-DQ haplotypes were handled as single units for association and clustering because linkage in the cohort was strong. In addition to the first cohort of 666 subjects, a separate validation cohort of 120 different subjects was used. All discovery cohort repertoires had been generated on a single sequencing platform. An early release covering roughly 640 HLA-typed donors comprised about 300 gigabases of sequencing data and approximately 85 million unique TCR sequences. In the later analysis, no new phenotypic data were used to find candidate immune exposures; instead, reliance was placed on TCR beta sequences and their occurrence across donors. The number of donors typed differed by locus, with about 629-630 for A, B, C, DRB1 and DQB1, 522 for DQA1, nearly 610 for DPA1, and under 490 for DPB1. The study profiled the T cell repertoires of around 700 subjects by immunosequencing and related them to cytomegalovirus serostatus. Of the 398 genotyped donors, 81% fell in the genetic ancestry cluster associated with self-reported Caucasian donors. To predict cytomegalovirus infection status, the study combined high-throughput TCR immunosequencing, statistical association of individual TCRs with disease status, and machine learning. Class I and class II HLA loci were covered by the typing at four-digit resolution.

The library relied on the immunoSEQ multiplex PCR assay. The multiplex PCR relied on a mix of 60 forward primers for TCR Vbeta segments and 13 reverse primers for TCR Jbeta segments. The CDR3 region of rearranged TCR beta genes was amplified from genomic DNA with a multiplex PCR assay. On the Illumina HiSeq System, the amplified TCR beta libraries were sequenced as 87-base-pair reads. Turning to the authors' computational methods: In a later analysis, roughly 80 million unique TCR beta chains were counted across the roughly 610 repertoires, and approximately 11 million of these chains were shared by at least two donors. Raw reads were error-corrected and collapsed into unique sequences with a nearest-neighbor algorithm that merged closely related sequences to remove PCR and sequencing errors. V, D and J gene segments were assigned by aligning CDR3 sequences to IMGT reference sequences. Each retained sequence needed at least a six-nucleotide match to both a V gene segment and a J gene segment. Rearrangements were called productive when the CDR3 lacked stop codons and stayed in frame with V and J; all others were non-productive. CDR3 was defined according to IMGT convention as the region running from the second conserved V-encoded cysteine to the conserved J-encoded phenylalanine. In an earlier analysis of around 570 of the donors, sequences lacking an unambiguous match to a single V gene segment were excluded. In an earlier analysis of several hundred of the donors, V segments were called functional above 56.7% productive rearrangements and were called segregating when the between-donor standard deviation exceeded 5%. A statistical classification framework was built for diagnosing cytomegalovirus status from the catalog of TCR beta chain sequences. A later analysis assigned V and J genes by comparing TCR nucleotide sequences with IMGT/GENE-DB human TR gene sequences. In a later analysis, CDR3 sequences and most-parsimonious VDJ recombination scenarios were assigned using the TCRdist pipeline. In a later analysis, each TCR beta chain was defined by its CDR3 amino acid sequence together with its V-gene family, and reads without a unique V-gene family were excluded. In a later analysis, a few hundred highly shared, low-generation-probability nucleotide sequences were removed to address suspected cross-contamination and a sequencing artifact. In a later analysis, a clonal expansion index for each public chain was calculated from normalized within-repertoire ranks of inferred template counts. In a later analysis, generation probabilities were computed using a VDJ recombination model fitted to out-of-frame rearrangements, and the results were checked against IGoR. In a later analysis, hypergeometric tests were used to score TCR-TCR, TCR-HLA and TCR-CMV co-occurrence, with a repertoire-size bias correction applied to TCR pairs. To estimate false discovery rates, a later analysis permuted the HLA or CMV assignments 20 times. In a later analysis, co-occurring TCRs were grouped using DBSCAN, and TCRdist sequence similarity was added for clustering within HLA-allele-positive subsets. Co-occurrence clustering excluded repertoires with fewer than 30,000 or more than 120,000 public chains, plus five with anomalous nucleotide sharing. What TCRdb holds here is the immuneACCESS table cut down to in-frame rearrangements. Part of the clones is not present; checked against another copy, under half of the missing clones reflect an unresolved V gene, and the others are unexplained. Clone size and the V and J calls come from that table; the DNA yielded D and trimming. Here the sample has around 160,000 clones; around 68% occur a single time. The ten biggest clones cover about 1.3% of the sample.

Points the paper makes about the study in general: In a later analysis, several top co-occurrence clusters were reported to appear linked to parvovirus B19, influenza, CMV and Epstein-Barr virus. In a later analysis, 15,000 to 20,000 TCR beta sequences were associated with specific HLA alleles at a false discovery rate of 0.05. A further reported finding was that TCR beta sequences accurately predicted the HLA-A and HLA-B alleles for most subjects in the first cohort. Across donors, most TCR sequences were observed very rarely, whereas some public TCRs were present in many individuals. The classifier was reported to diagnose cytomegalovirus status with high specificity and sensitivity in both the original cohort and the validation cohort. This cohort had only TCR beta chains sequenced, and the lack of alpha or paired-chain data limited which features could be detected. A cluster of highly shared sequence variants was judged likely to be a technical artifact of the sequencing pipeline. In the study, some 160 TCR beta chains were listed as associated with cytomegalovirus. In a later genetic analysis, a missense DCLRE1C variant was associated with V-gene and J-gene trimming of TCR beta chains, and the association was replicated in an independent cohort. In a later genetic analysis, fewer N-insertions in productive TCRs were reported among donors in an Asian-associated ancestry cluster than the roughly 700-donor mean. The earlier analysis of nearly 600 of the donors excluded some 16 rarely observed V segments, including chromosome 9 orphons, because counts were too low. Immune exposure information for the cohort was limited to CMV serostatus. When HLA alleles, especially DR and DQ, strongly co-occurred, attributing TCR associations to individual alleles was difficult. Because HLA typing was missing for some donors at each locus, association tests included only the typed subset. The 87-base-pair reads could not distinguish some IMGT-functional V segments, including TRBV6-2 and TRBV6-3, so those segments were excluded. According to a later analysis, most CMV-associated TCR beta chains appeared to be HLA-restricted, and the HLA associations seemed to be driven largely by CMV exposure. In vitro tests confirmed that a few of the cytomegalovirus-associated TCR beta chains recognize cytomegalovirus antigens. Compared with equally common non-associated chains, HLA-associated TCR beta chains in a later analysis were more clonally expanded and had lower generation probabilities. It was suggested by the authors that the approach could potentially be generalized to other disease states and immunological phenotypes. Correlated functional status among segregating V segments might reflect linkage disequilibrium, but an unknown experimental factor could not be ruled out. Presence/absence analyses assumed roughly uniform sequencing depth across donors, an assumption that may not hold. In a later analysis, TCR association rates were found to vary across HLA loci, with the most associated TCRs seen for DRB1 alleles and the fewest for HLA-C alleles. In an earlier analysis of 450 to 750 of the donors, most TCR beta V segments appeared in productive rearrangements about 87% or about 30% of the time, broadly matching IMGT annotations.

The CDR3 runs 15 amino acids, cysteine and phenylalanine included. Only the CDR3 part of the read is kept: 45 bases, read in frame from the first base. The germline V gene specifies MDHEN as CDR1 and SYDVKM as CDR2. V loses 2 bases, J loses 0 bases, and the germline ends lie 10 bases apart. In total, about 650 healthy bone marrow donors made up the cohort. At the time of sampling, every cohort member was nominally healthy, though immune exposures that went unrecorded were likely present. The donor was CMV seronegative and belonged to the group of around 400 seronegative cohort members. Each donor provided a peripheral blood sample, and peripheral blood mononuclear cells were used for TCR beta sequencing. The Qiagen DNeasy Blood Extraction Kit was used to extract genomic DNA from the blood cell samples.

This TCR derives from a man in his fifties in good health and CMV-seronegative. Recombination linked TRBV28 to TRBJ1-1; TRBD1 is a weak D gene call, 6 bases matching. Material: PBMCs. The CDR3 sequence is CASSLDRPMNTEAFF. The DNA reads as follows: TGTGCCAGCAGTTTAGACAGGCCCATGAACACTGAAGCTTTCTTT.